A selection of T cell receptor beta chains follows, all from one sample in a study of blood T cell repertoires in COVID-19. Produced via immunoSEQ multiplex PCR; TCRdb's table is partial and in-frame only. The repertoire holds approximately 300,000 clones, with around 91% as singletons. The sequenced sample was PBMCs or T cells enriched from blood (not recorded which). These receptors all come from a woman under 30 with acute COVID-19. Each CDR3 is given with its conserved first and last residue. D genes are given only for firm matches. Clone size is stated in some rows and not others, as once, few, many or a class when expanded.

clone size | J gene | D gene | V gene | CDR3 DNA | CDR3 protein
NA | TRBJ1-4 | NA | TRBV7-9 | TGTGCCAGCAGCTTTCTCGAGGGCGAAAAACTGTTTTTT | CASSFLEGEKLFF
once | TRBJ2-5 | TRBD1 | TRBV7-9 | TGTGCCAGCAGGGTTCCGGGACAGGGCGGACAAGAGACCCAGTACTTC | CASRVPGQGGQETQYF
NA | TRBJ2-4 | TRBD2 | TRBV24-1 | TGTGCCACCAGTGATGCCCTTAAACTAGCGGGGGCCAAAAACATTCAGTACTTC | CATSDALKLAGAKNIQYF
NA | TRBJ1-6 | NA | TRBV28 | TGTGCCAGCAGTTTGGCCAGAGACATAGGTAATTCACCCCTCCACTTT | CASSLARDIGNSPLHF
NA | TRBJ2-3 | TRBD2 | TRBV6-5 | TGTGCCAGCGCGGCGGGAGGGCCCACAGATACGCAGTATTTT | CASAAGGPTDTQYF
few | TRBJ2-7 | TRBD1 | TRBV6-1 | TGTGCCAGCAGTGAAGGGTTAGGGACAGGTCGATGGTACGAGCAGTACTTC | CASSEGLGTGRWYEQYF
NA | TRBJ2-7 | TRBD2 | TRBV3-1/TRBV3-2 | TGTGCCAGCAGTCCCGGACTAGCGGGAGGTCACGAGCAGTACTTC | CASSPGLAGGHEQYF
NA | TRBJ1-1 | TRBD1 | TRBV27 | TGTGCCAGCTCCCGGACAGGTGGGAACACTGAAGCTTTCTTT | CASSRTGGNTEAFF
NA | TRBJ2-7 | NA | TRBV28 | TGTGCCAGCAGTTTTACAGGACAGAATTTGGTCCACGAGCAGTACTTC | CASSFTGQNLVHEQYF
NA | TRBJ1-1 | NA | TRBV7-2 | TGTGCCAGCAGGTGGCAGGGGTTGAACACTGAAGCTTTCTTT | CASRWQGLNTEAFF
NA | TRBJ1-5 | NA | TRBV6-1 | TGTGCCAGCAGTGAAGCGGCCGCGACAGGGCCCCAGCATTTT | CASSEAAATGPQHF
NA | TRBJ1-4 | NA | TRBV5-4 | TGTGCCAGCAGCTTAGGAGAGGGAAAACTGTTTTTT | CASSLGEGKLFF
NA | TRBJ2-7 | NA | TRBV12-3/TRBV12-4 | TGTGCCAGCAGTTTGGGCAGGGGCGAGCAGTACTTC | CASSLGRGEQYF
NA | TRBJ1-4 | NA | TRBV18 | TGTGCCAGCTCCGGGCAGGGAGGCACTAATGAAAAACTGTTTTTT | CASSGQGGTNEKLFF
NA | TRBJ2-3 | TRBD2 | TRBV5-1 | TGCGCCAGCAGCTCTACTAGCGGTGCTAGCACAGATACGCAGTATTTT | CASSSTSGASTDTQYF
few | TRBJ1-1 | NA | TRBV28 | TGTGCCAGCACCTCAGAAGGGCGGGGAGCTTTCTTT | CASTSEGRGAFF
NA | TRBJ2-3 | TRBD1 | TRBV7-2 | TGTGCCAGCAGCTTCGGACAGGGACCCGATACGCAGTATTTT | CASSFGQGPDTQYF
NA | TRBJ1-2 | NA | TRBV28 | TGTGCCAGCAGTTTACTCCAGGATAGAGCTAACTATGGCTACACCTTC | CASSLLQDRANYGYTF
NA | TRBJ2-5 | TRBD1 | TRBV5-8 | TGTGCCAGCAGCCGGGACAGCCTCCAAGAGACCCAGTACTTC | CASSRDSLQETQYF
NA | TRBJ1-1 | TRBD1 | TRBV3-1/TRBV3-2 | TGTGCCAGCAGCCAATCTACTCTTACAGGGGACGGCACTGAAGCTTTCTTT | CASSQSTLTGDGTEAFF
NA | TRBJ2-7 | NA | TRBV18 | TGTGCCAGCTCACCAGGCCGGACTGCCTACGAGCAGTACTTC | CASSPGRTAYEQYF
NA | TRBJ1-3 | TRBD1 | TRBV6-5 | TGTGCCAGCAGTTTCGACAGGGGGGCAAACACCATATATTTT | CASSFDRGANTIYF
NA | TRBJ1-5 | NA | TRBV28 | TGTGCCAGCAGTTTGGGAGGGCAAGGGGATCAGCCCCAGCATTTT | CASSLGGQGDQPQHF
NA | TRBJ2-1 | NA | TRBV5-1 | TGCGCCAGCAACCCGAGAGGGGGAGAGTACAATGAGCAGTTCTTC | CASNPRGGEYNEQFF